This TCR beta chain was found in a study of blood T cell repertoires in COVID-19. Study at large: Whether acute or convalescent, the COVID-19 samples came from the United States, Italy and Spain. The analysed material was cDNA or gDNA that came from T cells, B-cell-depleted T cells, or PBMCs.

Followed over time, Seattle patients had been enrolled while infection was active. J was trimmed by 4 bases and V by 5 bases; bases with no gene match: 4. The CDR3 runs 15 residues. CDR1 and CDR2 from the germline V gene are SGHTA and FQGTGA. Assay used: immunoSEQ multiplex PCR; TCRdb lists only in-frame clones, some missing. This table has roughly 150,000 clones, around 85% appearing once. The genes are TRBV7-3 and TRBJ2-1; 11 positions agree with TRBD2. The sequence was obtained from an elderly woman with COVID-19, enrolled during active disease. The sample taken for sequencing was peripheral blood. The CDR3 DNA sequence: TGTGCCAGCAGCCCCACTAGCGGGGGATACAATGAGCAGTTCTTC. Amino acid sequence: CASSPTSGGYNEQFF.